These T cell receptor beta chains were read from a single sample in a study of control samples from healthy donors and cancer patients. Assay: immunoSEQ multiplex PCR; the TCRdb copy retains only in-frame clones and omits some. The sample lists about 180,000 clones; 75% to 95% were seen once. Sequenced sample: blood. Every receptor here comes from a woman aged 35 to 49 in good health. The CDR3 runs from the conserved cysteine through the conserved F or W. Fields, in order: V gene, J gene, CDR3 protein.

>TRBV7-2|TRBJ2-7
CASSWGLAVSYEQYF
>TRBV5-5|TRBJ2-1
CASSLGLATYNEQFF
>TRBV29-1|TRBJ1-3
CSVLPDRFSGNTIYF
>TRBV27|TRBJ2-7
CASGRGTSGEEQYF
>TRBV6-6|TRBJ2-1
CASRNGRGGSNEQFF
>TRBV11-2|TRBJ1-6
CASSLVGGDGSPLHF
>TRBV20-1|TRBJ2-3
CSASLGNTDTQYF
>TRBV5-6|TRBJ2-1
CASSSGIGQFF
>TRBV7-2|TRBJ2-1
CASSLGLANTNEQFF
>TRBV19|TRBJ2-2
CASQRGPGRELFF
>TRBV7-9|TRBJ2-5
CASSPSQETQYF
>TRBV19|TRBJ2-2
CASSISGELFF
>TRBV2|TRBJ1-2
CASDYSEGYTF
>TRBV11-2|TRBJ1-1
CASNSQGGNTEAFF
>TRBV5-1|TRBJ1-1
CASSFGGTGMQETEAFF
>TRBV6-5|TRBJ1-2
CASSSQGPNYGYTF
>TRBV6-5|TRBJ2-2
CASRQGSNTGELFF